These 5 T cell receptor beta chains share one sample of origin, sequenced in a study of cytomegalovirus exposure and HLA in healthy donors. With 60 Vbeta and 13 Jbeta primers, the PCR was carried out. Data came from immunoSEQ multiplex PCR; TCRdb stores just in-frame clones and leaves some out. Among 120,000 to 150,000 clones listed, around four fifths were seen once. What was sequenced was PBMCs. The origin of the receptors is a boy aged 2-15 years in good health and CMV-seronegative.

This clone was seen a single time. The chain is built from TRBV25-1 and TRBJ1-2; TRBD1 matches at 9 bases. J was trimmed by 8 bases and V by 4 bases; bases with no gene match: 14. The length of the CDR3 is 16 residues. Looked up from germline, CDR1 is MGHDK and CDR2 is SYGVNS. The CDR3 sequence: CASSVSSGTGLDGYTF. The CDR3 DNA sequence: TGTGCCAGCAGTGTATCCTCCGGGACAGGGTTAGACGGCTACACCTTC.

The chain has TRBV30 and TRBJ1-6, with D maybe TRBD1 (6 bases). Trimming pared 3 bases from V and 7 bases from J, leaving 16 bases between. The length of the CDR3 is 15 residues. Germline V gene data show CDR1 as GTSNPN and CDR2 as SVGIG (reference sequence). CDR3 coding DNA: TGTGCCTGGAGATCAGCGGGGGCTGGGAATTCACCCCTCCACTTT. Translated, it gives CAWRSAGAGNSPLHF.

This rearrangement joins TRBV18 to TRBJ1-5, with 7 bases that match TRBD1. Trimming at V came to 6 bases and at J to 4 bases, leaving 9 bases not matched to a gene. There are 15 residues in the CDR3. The germline V gene has CDR1 KGHSH and CDR2 LQKENI. This CDR3 reads CASSPQTGSNQPQHF. CDR3 nucleotide sequence: TGTGCCAGCTCCCCTCAGACAGGGTCGAATCAGCCCCAGCATTTT.

This clone came up a few times. The chain carries TRBV6-5 and TRBJ1-2; tentatively, D is TRBD1 (5 bases). The germline V and J ends were trimmed by 5 bases and 4 bases, with 14 bases remaining between them. This CDR3 is built from 14 residues. CDR1 MNHEY and CDR2 SVGAGI come from the germline V gene. The CDR3 loop reads CASSPNWGGYGYTF. CDR3 DNA sequence: TGTGCCAGCAGTCCAAATTGGGGGGGCTATGGCTACACCTTC.

The chain's CDR3 is CASSRDRGQPQHF. For the CDR3, the DNA is TGTGCCAGCAGCCGGGACAGGGGACAGCCCCAGCATTTT. The V gene is TRBV11-2, the J gene TRBJ1-5; 10 bases align to TRBD1. Germline V gives CDR1 SGHAT, CDR2 FQNNGV. J was trimmed by 7 bases and V by 5 bases; bases with no gene match: 2. The CDR3 has 13 amino acids.